This TCR beta chain emerged from a study of blood T cell repertoires in COVID-19. Study details: Samples of COVID-19 (acute and convalescent) were obtained from the United States, Italy and Spain. Sources were T cells, B-cell-depleted T cells, or PBMCs; the material itself was cDNA or gDNA.

Authors' processing steps: Amplified reference gene primers provided the basis for estimating nucleated cell counts. The method was immunoSEQ multiplex PCR; TCRdb's version includes in-frame clones alone and lacks a portion of them. V and J calls and clone size are those listed in that table; D and trimming were worked out from the DNA. The sample lists 150,000 or so clones, approximately 83% occurring once. From germline, CDR1 is LGHDT and CDR2 YNNKEL (reference sequence). Deletions cut 4 bases from V and 2 bases from J, with 9 bases between. There are 14 residues in the CDR3. Sample: peripheral blood. The receptor comes from a woman aged 60-75 years with acute or convalescent COVID-19. The chain carries TRBV3-1 (or the pseudogene TRBV3-2) and TRBJ1-3; tentatively, D is TRBD1 (6 bases). The CDR3 reads CASSLRGTGNTIYF. CDR3 in DNA: TGTGCCAGCAGCCTTAGGGGGACTGGAAACACCATATATTTT.